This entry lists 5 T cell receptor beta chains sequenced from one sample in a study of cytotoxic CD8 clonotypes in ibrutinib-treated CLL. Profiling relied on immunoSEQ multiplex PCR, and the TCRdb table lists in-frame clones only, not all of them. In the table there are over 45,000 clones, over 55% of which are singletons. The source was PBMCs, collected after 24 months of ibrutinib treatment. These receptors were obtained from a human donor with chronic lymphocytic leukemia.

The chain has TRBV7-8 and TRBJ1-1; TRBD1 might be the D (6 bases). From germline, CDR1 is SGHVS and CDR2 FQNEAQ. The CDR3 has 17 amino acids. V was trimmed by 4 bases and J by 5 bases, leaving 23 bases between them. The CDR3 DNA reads TGTGCCAGCAGCTCTTTCCCCAATGTCCAGGGGAAGACTGAAGCTTTCTTT. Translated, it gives CASSSFPNVQGKTEAFF.

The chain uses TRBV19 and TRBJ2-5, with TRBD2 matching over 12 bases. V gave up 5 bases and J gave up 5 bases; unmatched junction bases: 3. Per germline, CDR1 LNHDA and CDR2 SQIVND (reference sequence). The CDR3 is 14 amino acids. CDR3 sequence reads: CASSPGLAGETQYF. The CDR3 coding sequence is TGTGCCAGTAGTCCTGGACTAGCGGGGGAGACCCAGTACTTC.

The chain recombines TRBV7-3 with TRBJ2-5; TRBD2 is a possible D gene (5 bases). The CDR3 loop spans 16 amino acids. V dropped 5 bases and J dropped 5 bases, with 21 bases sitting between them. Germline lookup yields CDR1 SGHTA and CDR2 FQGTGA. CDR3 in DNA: TGTGCCAGCAGCACAAAACAAACCGGGGAAAAGGAGACCCAGTACTTC. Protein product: CASSTKQTGEKETQYF. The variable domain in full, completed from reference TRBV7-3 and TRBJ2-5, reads GAGVSQTPSNKVTEKGKYVELRCDPISGHTALYWYRQSLGQGPEFLIYFQGTGAADDSGLPNDRFFAVRPEGSVSTLKIQRTERGDSAVYLCASSTKQTGEKETQYFGPGTRLLVL.

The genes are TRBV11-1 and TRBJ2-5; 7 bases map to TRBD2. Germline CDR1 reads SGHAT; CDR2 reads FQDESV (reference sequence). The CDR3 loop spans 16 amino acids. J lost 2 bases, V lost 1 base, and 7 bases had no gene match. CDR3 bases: TGTGCCAGCAGCTTAGGGGCTAGCGGAGGGCAAGAGACCCAGTACTTC. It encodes CASSLGASGGQETQYF.

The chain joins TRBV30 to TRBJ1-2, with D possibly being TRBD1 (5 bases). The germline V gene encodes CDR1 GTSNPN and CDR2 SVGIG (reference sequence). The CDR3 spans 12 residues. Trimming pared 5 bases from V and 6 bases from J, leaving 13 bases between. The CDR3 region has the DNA TGTGCCTGGGAATCTAACAGGCATGGCTACACCTTC. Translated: CAWESNRHGYTF.